Presented here are 20 T cell receptor beta chains from one specimen sequenced in a study of prognosis after radiotherapy for stage I lung cancer. The study amplified the TCR beta CDR3 region from genomic DNA. This amplification was carried out by two rounds of multiplex PCR. Gene-specific primers for each TRBV and TRBJ gene drove first-round PCR. TCRdb used MiXCR to reprocess the multiplex PCR reads, holding one entry per CDR3 protein. The table includes 11,000 to 15,000 distinct CDR3 sequences, 28% detected once. Specimen: PBMCs, collected before or after stereotactic body radiation therapy (not recorded which). These receptor sequences come from a donor over 45 with non-small cell lung cancer.

For this clonotype: This sequence may be a read error, since a much larger clone differs from it by one base. The chain employs TRBV24-1 and TRBJ2-5; TRBD2 aligns across 7 bases. Germline V gene sequence: CDR1 KGHDR, CDR2 SFDVKD. This CDR3 has 13 amino acids. V shed 8 bases and J 3 bases; nucleotides not matched to a gene: 5. This chain's CDR3 is CATIGGGEETQYF. Here the CDR3 DNA reads TGTGCCACCATTGGGGGGGGGGAAGAGACCCAGTACTTC.

This clonotype was picked up many times. V usage is TRBV7-9 and J usage is TRBJ1-5; no reliable D call. CDR1 SEHNR and CDR2 FQNEAQ come from the germline V gene (reference sequence). The CDR3 has 16 amino acids. Trimming stripped 1 base from V and 2 bases from J, with 12 bases between. The CDR3 sequence: CASSLGFLRGNQPQHF. The CDR3, as DNA: TGTGCCAGCAGCTTAGGGTTCCTGAGGGGCAATCAGCCCCAGCATTTT.

By proportion, this clonotype is medium-sized (0.01 to 0.1%). V gene TRBV20-1 combines with J gene TRBJ2-6, with D possibly being TRBD1 (5 bases). From germline, CDR1 is DFQATT and CDR2 SNEGSKA (reference sequence). The CDR3 loop spans 15 amino acids. Trimming left V 3 bases short and J 2 bases short, with 11 bases between. The CDR3 reads CSASAGFAGANVLTF. CDR3 coding DNA: TGCAGTGCTAGTGCAGGGTTTGCTGGGGCCAACGTCCTGACTTTC.

The V call is TRBV7-8, the J call TRBJ2-3, with TRBD2 identical over 8 bases. CDR3 length equals 13 residues. Germline loops: CDR1 SGHVS, CDR2 FQNEAQ. The CDR3 DNA is TGTAGCGTGTCGGGAGGGCGGGCAGATACGCAGTATTTT. Its protein is CSVSGGRADTQYF.

This clonotype was detected many times. The chain joins TRBV3-1 to TRBJ2-7; maybe TRBD1 (6 bases). The CDR3 consists of 15 residues. CDR1 is LGHDT, CDR2 YNNKEL, per germline (reference sequence). The V and J ends lost 4 bases and 2 bases respectively, with 15 bases between them. CDR3 sequence reads: CASSPQGSFPYEQYF. Written as DNA, the CDR3 is TGTGCCAGCAGCCCACAGGGAAGTTTTCCCTACGAGCAGTACTTC.

At least ten counts were recorded for this clonotype. The V gene is TRBV7-3, the J gene TRBJ2-3; the D gene is possibly TRBD2 (5 bases). V was trimmed by 2 bases and J by 2 bases, leaving 8 bases between them. Germline-derived CDR1 and CDR2 are SGHTA and FQGTGA. The CDR3 runs 14 residues. DNA for the CDR3: TGTGCCAGCAGCTTAGAGGGATCCACAGATACGCAGTATTTT. It is translated as CASSLEGSTDTQYF.

This clonotype is classed as medium-sized. This sequence joins TRBV24-1 and TRBJ2-3; D not resolved. The V gene's germline CDR1 is KGHDR and CDR2 SFDVKD. The CDR3 contains 11 residues. The V end was cut by 9 bases, the J end by 0 bases, with 3 bases between. The chain's CDR3 is CATGSTDTQYF. In nucleotides, the CDR3 is TGTGCCACCGGAAGCACAGATACGCAGTATTTT.

This clonotype was seen more than once but under ten times. A much larger clone lies one base from this, so it may be a read error. The chain employs TRBV6-1 and TRBJ1-2; D ambiguous. The CDR3 extends over 13 amino acids. The germline V and J ends were trimmed by 5 bases and 0 bases, with 7 bases remaining between them. Germline V gene lookup returns CDR1 MNHNS and CDR2 SASEGT. CDR3 nucleotides: TGTGCCAGCAGTAACACACCTAACTATGGCTACACCTTC. As protein: CASSNTPNYGYTF.

Only one count was recorded for this clonotype. The rearrangement links TRBV5-4 to TRBJ2-6, with D possibly being TRBD2 (6 bases). The germline V gene encodes CDR1 SGHNT and CDR2 YYREEE (reference sequence). Trimming took off 4 bases at V and 0 bases at J, with 14 bases between the two ends. CDR3 size: 17 residues. The CDR3 here is CASSPVGGGSGANVLTF. The CDR3 region has the DNA TGTGCCAGCAGCCCGGTCGGGGGTGGCTCTGGGGCCAACGTCCTGACTTTC.

In its sample, this clonotype was seen many times. The rearrangement links TRBV27 to TRBJ1-5; D remains unclear. The CDR3 contains 13 residues. V dropped 1 base and J dropped 3 bases, with 4 bases sitting between them. Germline V gives CDR1 MNHEY, CDR2 SMNVEV (reference sequence). CDR3 coding DNA: TGTGCCAGCAGTTTATTCACCAATCAGCCCCAGCATTTT. Its translation: CASSLFTNQPQHF.

This clonotype is judged medium-sized. This chain links TRBV24-1 with TRBJ2-3; TRBD1 matches 7 bases. V dropped 3 bases and J dropped 2; count of bases not matched to a gene: 4. CDR3 length equals 15 residues. CDR1 is KGHDR, CDR2 SFDVKD, per germline. The DNA for the CDR3 is TGTGCCACCAGTGATATGGGACAGCCCACAGATACGCAGTATTTT. Translating it yields CATSDMGQPTDTQYF.

The chain recombines TRBV6-4 with TRBJ1-1, with TRBD1 matching 7 bases. Germline V CDR1 and CDR2: MRHNA, SNTAGT. The CDR3 spans 14 residues. Unmatched junction bases numbered 6, after V lost 3 bases and J lost 5 bases. This chain's CDR3 is CASSESSRGTEAFF. CDR3 nucleotides: TGTGCCAGCAGTGAATCGTCCAGGGGGACTGAAGCTTTCTTT.

In this sample, this clonotype turned up many times. This chain connects TRBV7-8 to TRBJ1-1; 8 bases are a match to TRBD1. V was pared by 3 bases and J by 1 base, with 1 base of the junction left unmatched. The germline gives CDR1 SGHVS, CDR2 FQNEAQ. CDR3 length: 14 amino acids. The CDR3 region is CASSLDRANTEAFF. DNA of the CDR3: TGTGCCAGCAGCTTGGACAGGGCGAACACTGAAGCTTTCTTT.

This clonotype was counted many times. The chain employs TRBV28 and TRBJ1-3; D call uncertain. V was trimmed by 9 bases and J by 3 bases, leaving 12 bases between them. The CDR3 extends over 13 amino acids. Germline assignment: CDR1 MDHEN and CDR2 SYDVKM. CDR3 sequence reads: CASSEGGGNTIYF. The CDR3 DNA sequence: TGTGCCAGTTCAGAGGGCGGTGGAAACACCATATATTTT.

The sample holds many counts of this clonotype. The chain combines TRBV5-8 with TRBJ2-2; D is ambiguous. The V and J ends lost 4 bases and 4 bases respectively, with 17 bases between them. The V gene's germline CDR1 is SGHTS and CDR2 YDEGEE. The CDR3 loop spans 16 amino acids. CDR3 region: CASSLGRLPSTGELFF. Written as DNA, the CDR3 is TGTGCCAGCAGCCTTGGAAGACTCCCCAGCACCGGGGAGCTGTTTTTT.

This clonotype was picked up many times. J is TRBJ1-2 and V is TRBV28; D remains unclear. CDR3 length equals 12 residues. V lost 5 bases, J lost 8 bases, and 12 bases lay in between. Germline CDR1 MDHEN, CDR2 SYDVKM. CDR3 coding DNA: TGTGCCAGCAGTCTACCCCAGAGCGGCTACACCTTC. Translated, it gives CASSLPQSGYTF.

A remark on this clonotype: Given a far larger clone just one base away, this is likely a sequencing read error. J is TRBJ2-1 and V is TRBV6-2 or TRBV6-3; 12 bases are shared with TRBD2. The CDR3 has 15 amino acids. Germline V gives CDR1 MNHEY, CDR2 SVGEGT. The CDR3, as DNA: TGTGCCATCAGTGCTAGCGGGAGGGCGGTCAATGAGCAGTTCTTC. It specifies CAISASGRAVNEQFF.

The table lists this clonotype with many counts. The chain combines TRBV7-2 with TRBJ2-7, with 9 bases identical to TRBD2. The CDR3 totals 15 residues. Germline V gives CDR1 SGHTA, CDR2 FQGNSA. Losses at the gene ends were 5 bases for V and 3 bases for J; bases not matched to a gene: 8. The CDR3 DNA follows: TGTGCCAGCAGCGAAAGCGGGAGGAGGTTCTACGAGCAGTACTTC. Encoded protein: CASSESGRRFYEQYF.

In its sample, this clonotype was seen many times. This chain uses TRBV7-6 with TRBJ1-1; TRBD1 is a possible D gene (5 bases). Germline CDR1 SGHVS, CDR2 FNYEAQ. This CDR3 is 17 amino acids long. V lost 6 bases and J lost 0, with 20 bases in between. CDR3 sequence (DNA): TGTGCCAGCAGACCCTCCGGGACGGGAATCATGAACACTGAAGCTTTCTTT. Translated, it gives CASRPSGTGIMNTEAFF.

This chain joins TRBV6-1 and TRBJ2-7; the match to TRBD2 covers 8 bases. The CDR3 covers 16 residues. Trimming removed 0 bases from V and 4 bases from J; junction bases left unmatched: 8. Germline values: CDR1 MNHNS, CDR2 SASEGT. CDR3 region: CASSEALLAVSYEQYF. For the CDR3, the DNA is TGTGCCAGCAGTGAAGCTTTACTAGCGGTATCATACGAGCAGTACTTC.